This T cell receptor beta chain was sequenced for a study of shared clonotypes between healthy human individuals. Overall study: Sampling drew on donors who were a couple of women and a few men aged 18 to 49. Every donor yielded three CD4 naive, three CD4 memory, two CD8 naive and one CD8 memory plate. Overall study results and limits: Investigators expected sequencing depth to affect clonotype sharing among donors.

The authors' processing: Because ImmunoSEQ provided only junction sequences with no quality scores, the filtering differed. The repertoire was sequenced with immunoSEQ multiplex PCR; TCRdb's copy has only in-frame clones and lacks some. D and trimming were read from the DNA, whereas the V and J calls and clone size are those reported in that table. The table records about 730,000 clones, over 55% of them present only once. The CDR3 is made up of 15 amino acids. Germline CDR1 and CDR2: SEHNR and FQNEAQ (reference sequence). V was cut by 6 bases and J by 1 base, with 10 bases left in between. On this clone: The antigen is unknown.

This TCR came from a woman in her 30s in good health. Input material: memory CD4+ T cells sorted from blood. Subset given: CD45RA-negative fraction. This rearrangement joins TRBV7-9 to TRBJ2-6; D uncertain. This CDR3 is CASRSTNSGANVLTF. DNA of the CDR3: TGTGCCAGCAGATCTACTAATTCTGGGGCCAACGTCCTGACTTTC.